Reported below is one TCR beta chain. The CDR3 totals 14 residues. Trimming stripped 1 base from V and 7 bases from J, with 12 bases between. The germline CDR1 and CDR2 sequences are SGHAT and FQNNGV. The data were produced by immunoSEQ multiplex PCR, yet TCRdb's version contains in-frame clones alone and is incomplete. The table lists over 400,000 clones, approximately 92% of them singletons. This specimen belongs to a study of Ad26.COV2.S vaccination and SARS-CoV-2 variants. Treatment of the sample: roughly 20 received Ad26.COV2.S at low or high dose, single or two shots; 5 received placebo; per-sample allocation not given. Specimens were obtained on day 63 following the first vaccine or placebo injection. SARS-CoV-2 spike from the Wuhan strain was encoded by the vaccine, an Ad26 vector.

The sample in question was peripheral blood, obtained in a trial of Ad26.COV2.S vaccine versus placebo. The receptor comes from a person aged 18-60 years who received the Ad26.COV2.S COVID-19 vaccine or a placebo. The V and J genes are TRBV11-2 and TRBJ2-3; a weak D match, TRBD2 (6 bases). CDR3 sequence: CASSLVLAPYTQYF. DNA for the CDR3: TGTGCCAGCAGCTTAGTTCTAGCGCCGTATACGCAGTATTTT.